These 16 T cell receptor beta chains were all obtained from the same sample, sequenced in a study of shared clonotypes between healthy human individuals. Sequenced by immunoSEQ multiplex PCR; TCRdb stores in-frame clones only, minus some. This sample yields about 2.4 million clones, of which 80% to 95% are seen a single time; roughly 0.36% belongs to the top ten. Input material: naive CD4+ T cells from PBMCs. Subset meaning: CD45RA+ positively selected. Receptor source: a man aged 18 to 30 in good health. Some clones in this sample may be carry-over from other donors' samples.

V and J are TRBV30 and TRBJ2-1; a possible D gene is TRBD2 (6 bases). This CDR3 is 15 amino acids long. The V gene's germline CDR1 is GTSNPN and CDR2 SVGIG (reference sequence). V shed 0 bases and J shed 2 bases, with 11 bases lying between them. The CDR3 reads CAWSVVGTAYNEQFF. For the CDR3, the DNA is TGTGCCTGGAGTGTAGTCGGGACTGCCTACAATGAGCAGTTCTTC.

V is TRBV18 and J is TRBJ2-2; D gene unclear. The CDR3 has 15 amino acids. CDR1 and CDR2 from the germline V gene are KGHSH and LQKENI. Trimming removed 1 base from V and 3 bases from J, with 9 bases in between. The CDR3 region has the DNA TGTGCCAGCTCACCACTGGTTTTTGACACCGGGGAGCTGTTTTTT. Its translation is CASSPLVFDTGELFF.

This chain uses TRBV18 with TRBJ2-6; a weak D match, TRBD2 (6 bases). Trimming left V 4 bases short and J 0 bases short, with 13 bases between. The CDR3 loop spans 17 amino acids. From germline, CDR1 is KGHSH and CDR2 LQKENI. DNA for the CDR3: TGTGCCAGCTCACGTCCGGGACTGAACTCTGGGGCCAACGTCCTGACTTTC. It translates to CASSRPGLNSGANVLTF.

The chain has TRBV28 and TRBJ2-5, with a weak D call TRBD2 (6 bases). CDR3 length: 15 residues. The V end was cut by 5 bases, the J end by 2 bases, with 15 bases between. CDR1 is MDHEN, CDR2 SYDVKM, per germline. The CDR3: CASSRGKGGQETQYF. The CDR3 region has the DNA TGTGCCAGCAGTAGAGGGAAAGGAGGGCAAGAGACCCAGTACTTC. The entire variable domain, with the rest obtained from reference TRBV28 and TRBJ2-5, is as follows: DVKVTQSSRYLVKRTGEKVFLECVQDMDHENMFWYRQDPGLGLRLIYFSYDVKMKEKGDIPEGYSVSREKKERFSLILESASTNQTSMYLCASSRGKGGQETQYFGPGTRLLVL.

The CDR3 is CASSQGYSGNTIYF. The CDR3 DNA is TGTGCCAGTAGTCAGGGCTACTCTGGAAACACCATATATTTT. J is TRBJ1-3 and V is TRBV19; possible D gene TRBD1, 5 bases. Germline lookup yields CDR1 LNHDA and CDR2 SQIVND (reference sequence). V lost 5 bases and J lost 0, with 8 bases in between. The CDR3 loop spans 14 amino acids.

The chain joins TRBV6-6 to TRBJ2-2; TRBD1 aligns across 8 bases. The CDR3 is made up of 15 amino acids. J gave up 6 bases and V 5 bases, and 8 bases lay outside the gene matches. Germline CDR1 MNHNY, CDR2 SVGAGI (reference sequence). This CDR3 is CASSAQDRAAGELFF. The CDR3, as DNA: TGTGCCAGCAGTGCTCAGGACAGGGCTGCCGGGGAGCTGTTTTTT.

CDR3 loop: CASSVARHFSGNTIYF. The CDR3 region has the DNA TGTGCCAGCAGCGTAGCACGACACTTCTCTGGAAACACCATATATTTT. The rearrangement links TRBV9 to TRBJ1-3; D uncertain. The ends were cut back, 0 bases at V and 0 bases at J, with 10 bases in the middle. The germline CDR1 and CDR2 sequences are SGDLS and YYNGEE. The CDR3 is made up of 16 amino acids.

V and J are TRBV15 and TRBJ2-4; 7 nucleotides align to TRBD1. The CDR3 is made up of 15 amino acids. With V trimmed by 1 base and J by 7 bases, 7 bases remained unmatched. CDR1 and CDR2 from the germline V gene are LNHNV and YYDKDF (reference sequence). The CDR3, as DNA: TGTGCCACCAGCAGAGCTCCCCGGGACAGTAACATTCAGTACTTC. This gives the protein CATSRAPRDSNIQYF. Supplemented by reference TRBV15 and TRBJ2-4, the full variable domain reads DAMVIQNPRYQVTQFGKPVTLSCSQTLNHNVMYWYQQKSSQAPKLLFHYYDKDFNNEADTPDNFQSRRPNTSFCFLDIRSPGLGDTAMYLCATSRAPRDSNIQYFGAGTRLSVL.

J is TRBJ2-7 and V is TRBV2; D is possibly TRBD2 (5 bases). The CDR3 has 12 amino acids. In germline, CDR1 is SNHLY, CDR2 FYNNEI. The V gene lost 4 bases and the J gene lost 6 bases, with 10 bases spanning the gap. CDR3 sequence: CASSGAGGEQYF. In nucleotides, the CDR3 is TGTGCCAGCAGTGGTGCCGGAGGCGAGCAGTACTTC.

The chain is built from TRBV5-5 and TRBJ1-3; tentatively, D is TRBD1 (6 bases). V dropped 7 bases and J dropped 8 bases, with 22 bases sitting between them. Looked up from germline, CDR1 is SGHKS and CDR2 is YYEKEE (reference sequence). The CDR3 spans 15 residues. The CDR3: CASSPLDRSSHTIYF. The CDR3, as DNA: TGTGCCAGCTCCCCCCTCGACAGGTCCTCCCACACCATATATTTT.

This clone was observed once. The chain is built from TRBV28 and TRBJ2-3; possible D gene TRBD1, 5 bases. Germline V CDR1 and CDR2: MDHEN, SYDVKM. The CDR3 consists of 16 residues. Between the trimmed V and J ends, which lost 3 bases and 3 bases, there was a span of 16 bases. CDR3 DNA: TGTGCCAGCAGTTTCTCTCGCTGGGGCAGTACAGATACGCAGTATTTT. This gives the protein CASSFSRWGSTDTQYF.

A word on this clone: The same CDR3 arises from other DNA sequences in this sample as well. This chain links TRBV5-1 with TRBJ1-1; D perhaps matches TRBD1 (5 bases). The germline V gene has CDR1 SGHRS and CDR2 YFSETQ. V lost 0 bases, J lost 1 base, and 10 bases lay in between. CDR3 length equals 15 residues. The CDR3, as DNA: TGCGCCAGCAGCTTGGTGGGACGGGCGAACACTGAAGCTTTCTTT. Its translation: CASSLVGRANTEAFF.

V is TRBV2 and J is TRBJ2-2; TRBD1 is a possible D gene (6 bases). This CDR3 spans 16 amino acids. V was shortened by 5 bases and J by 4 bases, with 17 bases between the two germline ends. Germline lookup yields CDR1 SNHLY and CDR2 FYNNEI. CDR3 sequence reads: CASSYTGTHLTGELFF. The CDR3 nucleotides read TGTGCCAGCAGTTATACCGGGACACACCTCACCGGGGAGCTGTTTTTT.

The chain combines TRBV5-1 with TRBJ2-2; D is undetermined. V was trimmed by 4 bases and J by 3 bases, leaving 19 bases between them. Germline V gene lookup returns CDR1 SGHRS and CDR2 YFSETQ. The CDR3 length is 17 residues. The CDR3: CASSRQAPAFDTGELFF. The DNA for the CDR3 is TGCGCCAGCAGCCGGCAGGCCCCCGCGTTTGACACCGGGGAGCTGTTTTTT.

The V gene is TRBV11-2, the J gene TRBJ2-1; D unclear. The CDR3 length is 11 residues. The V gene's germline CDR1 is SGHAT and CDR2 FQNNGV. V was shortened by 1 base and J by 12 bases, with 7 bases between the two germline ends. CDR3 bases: TGTGCCAGCAGCTTAGGCCGGTGGCAGTTCTTC. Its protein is CASSLGRWQFF.

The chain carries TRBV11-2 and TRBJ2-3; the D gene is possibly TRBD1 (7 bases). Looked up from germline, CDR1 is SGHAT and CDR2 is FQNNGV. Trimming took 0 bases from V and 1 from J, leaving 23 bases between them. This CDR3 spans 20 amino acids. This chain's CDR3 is CASSLDGADHRGLGTDTQYF. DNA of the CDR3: TGTGCCAGCAGCTTAGATGGGGCGGACCACAGGGGACTGGGCACAGATACGCAGTATTTT.